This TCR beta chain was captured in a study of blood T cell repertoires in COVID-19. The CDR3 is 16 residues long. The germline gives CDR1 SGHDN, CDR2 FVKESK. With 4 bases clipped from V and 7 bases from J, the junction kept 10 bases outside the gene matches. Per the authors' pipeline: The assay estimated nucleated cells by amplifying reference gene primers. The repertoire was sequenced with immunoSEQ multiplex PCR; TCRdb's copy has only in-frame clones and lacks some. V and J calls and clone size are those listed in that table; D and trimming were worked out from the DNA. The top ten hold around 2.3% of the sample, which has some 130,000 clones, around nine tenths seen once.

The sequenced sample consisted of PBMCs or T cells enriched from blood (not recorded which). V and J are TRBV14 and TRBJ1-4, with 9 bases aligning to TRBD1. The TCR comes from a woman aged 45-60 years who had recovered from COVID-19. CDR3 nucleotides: TGTGCCAGCAGCCTCGAGGCCCAGGACAGGGGTGAAAAACTGTTTTTT. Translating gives CASSLEAQDRGEKLFF.